Listed here are 11 T cell receptor beta chains from one sample, sequenced in a study of T cells after somatic rescue of genetic block. Some clones are missing from TCRdb's copy, which holds only in-frame ones; the method was immunoSEQ multiplex PCR. The data hold 45,000 to 70,000 clones, with more than 90% observed a single time. The sample was peripheral blood mononuclear cells (PBMCs). These receptors were taken from a child in the first two years of life.

J is TRBJ2-7 and V is TRBV4-1; no reliable D call. Germline V gene data show CDR1 as MGHRA and CDR2 as YSYEKL. V was clipped by 1 base and J by 0 bases, with 10 bases between them. This CDR3 is built from 15 residues. The CDR3 nucleotides read TGCGCCAGCAGCCAAGTGGAGAGCCCCTCCTACGAGCAGTACTTC. Its protein is CASSQVESPSYEQYF.

This chain links TRBV29-1 with TRBJ1-1; no reliable D call. The V end lost 2 bases, the J end lost 11 bases, and 12 bases lay between the germline ends. The CDR3 has 11 amino acids. Germline lookup yields CDR1 SQVTM and CDR2 ANQGSEA. The CDR3 DNA reads TGCAGCGTTGAAACGGGAAGGAACGCTTTCTTT. The encoded protein is CSVETGRNAFF.

The chain combines TRBV4-2 with TRBJ2-2; the D gene is possibly TRBD2 (6 bases). Germline CDR1 and CDR2: LGHNA and YNFKEQ. V was pared by 4 bases and J by 1 base, with 10 bases between. CDR3 length: 15 residues. The DNA of the CDR3 is TGTGCCAGCAGCCCTTGGACTAAGAACACCGGGGAGCTGTTTTTT. It is translated as CASSPWTKNTGELFF.

The chain joins TRBV7-9 to TRBJ2-3; D might be TRBD2 (6 bases). V was pared by 3 bases and J by 1 base, with 8 bases between. The CDR3 totals 14 residues. The germline gives CDR1 SEHNR, CDR2 FQNEAQ (reference sequence). The CDR3 nucleotides read TGTGCCAGCAGCTTTAGCGGCCGCACAGATACGCAGTATTTT. It specifies CASSFSGRTDTQYF.

This sequence joins TRBV6-6 and TRBJ1-2; possibly TRBD1 for D (5 bases). V dropped 5 bases and J dropped 4 bases, with 14 bases sitting between them. The CDR3 consists of 14 residues. Looked up from germline, CDR1 is MNHNY and CDR2 is SVGAGI (reference sequence). Written as DNA, the CDR3 is TGTGCCAGCAGTCCCCCTATCGGGGGCTATGGCTACACCTTC. Translation gives CASSPPIGGYGYTF.

V and J are TRBV4-1 and TRBJ2-3; 9 nucleotides agree with TRBD2. Germline CDR1 and CDR2: MGHRA and YSYEKL. The V and J ends lost 4 bases and 1 base, in that order; junction bases with no gene match: 0. This CDR3 has 14 residues. CDR3 residues: CASSRTSGTDTQYF. CDR3 in DNA: TGCGCCAGCAGCCGGACTAGCGGCACAGATACGCAGTATTTT.

This clone was counted once. This chain joins TRBV11-3 and TRBJ2-7; 10 bases fit TRBD2. The CDR3 is 17 residues long. Germline V CDR1 and CDR2: SGHNT, YENEEA. With 3 bases clipped from V and 1 base from J, the junction kept 9 bases outside the gene matches. In DNA form, the CDR3 reads TGTGCCAGCAGCTTGGAGACCGGGACTAGCGTATCCTACGAGCAGTACTTC. Amino acids: CASSLETGTSVSYEQYF.

This chain uses TRBV7-9 with TRBJ1-1; D might be TRBD1 (6 bases). This CDR3 region has 17 residues. V lost 6 bases, J lost 0 bases, and 20 bases lay in between. Germline CDR1 SEHNR, CDR2 FQNEAQ (reference sequence). The CDR3 DNA reads TGTGCCAGCAGATTCCTCCCACTGACAGGTTTGAACACTGAAGCTTTCTTT. Its translation is CASRFLPLTGLNTEAFF. The full variable domain, with the rest looked up from reference TRBV7-9 and TRBJ1-1, is DTGVSQNPRHKITKRGQNVTFRCDPISEHNRLYWYRQTLGQGPEFLTYFQNEAQLEKSRLLSDRFSAERPKGSFSTLEIQRTEQGDSAMYLCASRFLPLTGLNTEAFFGQGTRLTVV.

The rearrangement joins TRBV6-1 to TRBJ2-6; unclear D gene. The germline CDR1 and CDR2 sequences are MNHNS and SASEGT. The ends were cut back, 7 bases at V and 0 bases at J, with 7 bases in the middle. This CDR3 has 14 residues. The CDR3, as DNA: TGTGCCAGCACCTACAGCTCTGGGGCCAACGTCCTGACTTTC. This translates into CASTYSSGANVLTF.

The chain is built from TRBV6-5 and TRBJ1-2; 8 bases are shared with TRBD1. Losses at the gene ends were 4 bases for V and 7 bases for J; bases not matched to a gene: 5. Germline V gene data show CDR1 as MNHEY and CDR2 as SVGAGI. This CDR3 is built from 13 residues. The CDR3: CASSFGQGRGYTF. CDR3 DNA sequence: TGTGCCAGCAGTTTTGGACAGGGACGTGGCTACACCTTC.

CDR3 nucleotide sequence: TGTGCCAGCAGTGAAGGGGAGACCCAGTACTTC. Translating gives CASSEGETQYF. The V call is TRBV2, the J call TRBJ2-5; D is undetermined. V was trimmed by 1 base and J by 5 bases, leaving 2 bases between them. Germline V CDR1 and CDR2: SNHLY, FYNNEI. The CDR3 covers 11 residues.